This T cell receptor beta chain originates from a study of blood T cell repertoires in COVID-19. Study at large: Italy, Spain and the United States were the sources of the convalescent and acute COVID-19 samples.

Per the germline V gene, CDR1 is SGHRS and CDR2 is YFSETQ. The length of the CDR3 is 12 residues. Trimming removed 5 bases at V and 3 bases at J, with 8 bases between. Sequencing was performed with immunoSEQ multiplex PCR; in TCRdb, only in-frame clones are kept and a portion is missing. Of about 120,000 clones listed, around nine tenths are singletons. The genes are TRBV5-1 and TRBJ1-1; TRBD1 might be the D (6 bases). The TCR sequence derives from a woman aged 70-85 years with COVID-19, enrolled during active disease. The sample comprised peripheral blood. DNA for the CDR3: TGCGCCAGCAGGGGGGCCGACACTGAAGCTTTCTTT. It codes for CASRGADTEAFF.